This T cell receptor beta chain was recovered during a study of relationships among human T cell subsets. Regarding the study as a whole: Many CDR3s were shared across Th1, Th2 and regulatory subsets.

Losses at the gene ends were 4 bases for V and 6 bases for J; bases not matched to a gene: 12. Germline-derived CDR1 and CDR2 are SGHVS and FQNEAQ. This CDR3 is built from 16 residues. Concerning this clonotype: What it binds is not known.

From mRNA, alpha and beta CDR3 regions were amplified using semiquantitative ARM-PCR. ARM-PCR used tagged nested gene-specific primers, then communal superprimers for exponential amplification. A single record per CDR3 protein comes from TCRdb applying MiXCR to the multiplex PCR reads. The data hold some 14,000 distinct CDR3 sequences, with 50% to 75% observed a single time. Anti-CD25 beads selected CD4+CD25+ regulatory T cells from positively selected CD4+ cells. The chain recombines TRBV7-8 with TRBJ2-7, with TRBD1 matching 10 bases. What was sequenced was Tregs sorted from blood. This TCR was recovered from a man between 40 and 49 years old in good health. CDR3: CASSSLRDRGRSEQYF. In DNA form, the CDR3 reads TGTGCCAGCAGCTCACTAAGGGACAGGGGTCGCTCCGAGCAGTACTTC. Full variable domain (remainder filled in from reference TRBV7-8 and TRBJ2-7): GAGVSQSPRYKVAKRGQDVALRCDPISGHVSLFWYQQALGQGPEFLTYFQNEAQLDKSGLPSDRFFAERPEGSVSTLKIQRTQQEDSAVYLCASSSLRDRGRSEQYFGPGTRLTVT.